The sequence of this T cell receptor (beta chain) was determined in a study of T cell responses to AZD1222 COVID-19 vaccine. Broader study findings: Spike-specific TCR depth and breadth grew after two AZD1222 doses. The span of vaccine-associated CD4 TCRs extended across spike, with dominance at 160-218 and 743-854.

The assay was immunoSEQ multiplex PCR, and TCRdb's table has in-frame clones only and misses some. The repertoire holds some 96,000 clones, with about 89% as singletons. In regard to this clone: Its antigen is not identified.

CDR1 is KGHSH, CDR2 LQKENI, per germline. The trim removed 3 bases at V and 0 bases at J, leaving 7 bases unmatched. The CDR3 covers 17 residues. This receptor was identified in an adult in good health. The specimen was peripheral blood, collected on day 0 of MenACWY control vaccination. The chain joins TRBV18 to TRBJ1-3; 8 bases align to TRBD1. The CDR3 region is CASSPRTGMSSGNTIYF. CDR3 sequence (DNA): TGTGCCAGCTCACCCAGGACAGGGATGAGCTCTGGAAACACCATATATTTT.